These T cell receptor beta chains were read from a single sample in a study of blood T cell repertoires in COVID-19. Assay used: immunoSEQ multiplex PCR; TCRdb lists only in-frame clones, some missing. The data contain 48,000 or so clones, 85% to 90% of them singletons. Sequences were obtained from peripheral blood. These receptors were taken from a woman aged 55 to 70 with acute or convalescent COVID-19. Each CDR3 is given with its conserved first and last residue. The order of the fields is clone size, V gene, D gene, J gene, CDR3 DNA, CDR3 protein. The D gene is left open where the match is weak. Clone size appears in some rows only: once, few, many, or a class for an expanded clone.

.	TRBV12-3/TRBV12-4	.	TRBJ1-1	TGTGCCAGCAGTTTAGAGACAGAAGCTTTCTTT	CASSLETEAFF
.	TRBV6-5	.	TRBJ1-3	TGTGCCAGCAGTTACACAGCTGGAAACACCATATATTTT	CASSYTAGNTIYF
.	TRBV19	TRBD1	TRBJ1-5	TGTGCCAGTTCTACTCCGGACAGGGGAAACAATCAGCCCCAGCATTTT	CASSTPDRGNNQPQHF
.	TRBV6-6	.	TRBJ1-1	TGTGCCAGCCGAAACTCTGAAGCTTTCTTT	CASRNSEAFF
.	TRBV6-6	TRBD2	TRBJ2-7	TGTGCCAGCAGTTACGCTAGCGGGAGTGTTTACGAGCAGTACTTC	CASSYASGSVYEQYF
.	TRBV25-1	.	TRBJ2-2	TGTGCCAGCAGGGCCCCCATAGGGGACACCGGGGAGCTGTTTTTT	CASRAPIGDTGELFF
.	TRBV7-9	TRBD1	TRBJ2-5	TGTGCCAGCAGCTTAGGGACGGGACAGCAAGAGACCCAGTACTTC	CASSLGTGQQETQYF
.	TRBV19	.	TRBJ1-1	TGTGCCAGTATCCGAGGGGGGGGCTATGAAGCTTTCTTT	CASIRGGGYEAFF
.	TRBV4-1	TRBD1	TRBJ2-7	TGCGCCAGCAGGGCAGAGACAGGGGAAACCAACGAGCAGTACTTC	CASRAETGETNEQYF
.	TRBV7-3	TRBD1	TRBJ2-3	TGTGCCAGCAGCCCCTGGGGACAGGGCACAGATACGCAGTATTTT	CASSPWGQGTDTQYF
.	TRBV4-2	TRBD2	TRBJ2-3	TGTGCCAGCAGCCAAGTCACTAGCGGGGCCTCAGATACGCAGTATTTT	CASSQVTSGASDTQYF
.	TRBV5-1	TRBD2	TRBJ2-2	TGCGCCAGCAGCTTGAGGCGGACTAGCGGGGGGAACACCGGGGAGCTGTTTTTT	CASSLRRTSGGNTGELFF
.	TRBV5-1	TRBD2	TRBJ2-5	TGCGCCAGCAGCTTGGACCTAGCGGGGGAGACCCAGTACTTC	CASSLDLAGETQYF
.	TRBV5-1	.	TRBJ1-4	TGCGCCAGCAGCTTGGGAGCAGGCGTAACTAATGAAAAACTGTTTTTT	CASSLGAGVTNEKLFF
few	TRBV6-1	.	TRBJ2-5	TGTGCCAGCAGTGAATCAGGAGGAGCCCTCCAAGAGACCCAGTACTTC	CASSESGGALQETQYF
.	TRBV7-9	.	TRBJ2-7	TGTGCCAGCTCCCCCGGGTCCTTTTTTTCCTACGAGCAGTACTTC	CASSPGSFFSYEQYF
.	TRBV6-5	.	TRBJ2-3	TGTGCCAGCAGGGCCACAGGGACAGATACGCAGTATTTT	CASRATGTDTQYF
.	TRBV29-1	.	TRBJ2-1	TGCAGCGTTGAATGGAGGGATACTCACAATGAGCAGTTCTTC	CSVEWRDTHNEQFF
.	TRBV7-3	.	TRBJ2-2	TGTGCCAGCAGTCCACTTGTGACAGGTTTGGTCGGGGAGCTGTTTTTT	CASSPLVTGLVGELFF
.	TRBV19	.	TRBJ2-3	TGTGCCAGTAGTATCCCTCGTCGAGGGACAGATACGCAGTATTTT	CASSIPRRGTDTQYF
.	TRBV2	.	TRBJ2-5	TGTGCCGGAGTTACGGCGGGGCCCCAAGAGACCCAGTACTTC	CAGVTAGPQETQYF
.	TRBV5-3	TRBD1	TRBJ1-5	TGTGCCAGAAGGGAAGGGACAGGGAGTAGCAATCAGCCCCAGCATTTT	CARREGTGSSNQPQHF
.	TRBV6-2/TRBV6-3	TRBD2	TRBJ2-2	TGTGCCAGCAGTTTTAGCGGGGCAAACACCGGGGAGCTGTTTTTT	CASSFSGANTGELFF
few	TRBV19	.	TRBJ1-2	TGTGCCAGTAGTATGAGGAGTGGGACTATTGGCTACACCTTC	CASSMRSGTIGYTF
few	TRBV27	TRBD1	TRBJ1-2	TGTGCCAGGGTGCGGACAGGTCAAAACTATGGCTACACCTTC	CARVRTGQNYGYTF
.	TRBV5-6	TRBD1	TRBJ1-2	TGTGCCAGCAGCAGGGGGACAGGAACTAACTATGGCTACACCTTC	CASSRGTGTNYGYTF
.	TRBV12-3/TRBV12-4	.	TRBJ2-7	TGTGCCAGCAGTTTACAGGGGACCTACGAGCAGTACTTC	CASSLQGTYEQYF
.	TRBV6-1	TRBD1	TRBJ2-1	TGTGCCAGCAGTGAGCCGGGACAGGGGGCTTACAATGAGCAGTTCTTC	CASSEPGQGAYNEQFF
.	TRBV19	.	TRBJ1-5	TGTGCCAGTAGTATTCGGGACTCAGCCCAGCATTTT	CASSIRDSAQHF
.	TRBV3-1/TRBV3-2	.	TRBJ2-1	TGTGCCAGCAGCCCTCCCCTCTCCTACAATGAGCAGTTCTTC	CASSPPLSYNEQFF
.	TRBV7-3	TRBD1	TRBJ2-2	TGTGCCAGCAGCTTAAGACAGGGGATCACCGGGGAGCTGTTTTTT	CASSLRQGITGELFF
.	TRBV6-5	.	TRBJ2-7	TGTGCCAGCAGTTATGATGGGGGCCTTCCGGGCGAGCAGTACTTC	CASSYDGGLPGEQYF
.	TRBV29-1	.	TRBJ1-1	TGCAGCGTACTGGACAGCCACACTGAAGCTTTCTTT	CSVLDSHTEAFF
few	TRBV6-5	TRBD1	TRBJ2-7	TGTGCCAGCAGTTACTTGGGACAGCCGCACTTC	CASSYLGQPHF
.	TRBV4-3	.	TRBJ1-5	TGCGCCAGCAGCCAAGATCTTCTTAGCAATCAGCCCCAGCATTTT	CASSQDLLSNQPQHF
.	TRBV6-6	TRBD2	TRBJ2-3	TGTGCCAGCTACCGAACTAGCGGGAGGGCCACAGATACGCAGTATTTT	CASYRTSGRATDTQYF
.	TRBV6-1	TRBD1	TRBJ1-5	TGTGCCAGCAGTGCGGACAGGGCTTATAGCAATCAGCCCCAGCATTTT	CASSADRAYSNQPQHF
.	TRBV5-1	TRBD1	TRBJ1-1	TGCGCCAGCAGCTCGCGACAGGGGAACACTGAAGCTTTCTTT	CASSSRQGNTEAFF
.	TRBV6-1	.	TRBJ1-5	TGTGCCAGCAGTGAAGGGGCAGGGTTAAATCAGCCCCAGCATTTT	CASSEGAGLNQPQHF
.	TRBV5-1	TRBD2	TRBJ2-1	TGCGCCAGCAGCTTGGAAGGTAGCGGGGGGGCTGAGCAGTTCTTC	CASSLEGSGGAEQFF
.	TRBV25-1	TRBD2	TRBJ2-1	TGTGCCAGCCATAGCGGGGTAAAGTACAATGAGCAGTTCTTC	CASHSGVKYNEQFF
once	TRBV7-2	.	TRBJ2-3	TGTGCCAGCAGCCCAGGGGACGGTACGCAGTATTTT	CASSPGDGTQYF
.	TRBV7-2	.	TRBJ2-1	TGTGCCAGCAGCTCCCCAGGGTACAATGAGCAGTTCTTC	CASSSPGYNEQFF
.	TRBV5-1	.	TRBJ1-1	TGCGCCAGCAGCTCCGGACAGCCGAACACTGAAGCTTTCTTT	CASSSGQPNTEAFF
.	TRBV3-1/TRBV3-2	.	TRBJ1-6	TGTGCCAGCAGCCCTTGGGGGGTTAATTCACCCCTCCACTTT	CASSPWGVNSPLHF
.	TRBV7-2	TRBD1	TRBJ1-3	TGTGCCAGCAGCTTAGGCGCGACAGGGGGAAACACCATATATTTT	CASSLGATGGNTIYF
.	TRBV25-1	TRBD1	TRBJ2-5	TGTGCCAGCAGTGAAATCGGGACAGGGGGAGAGACCCAGTACTTC	CASSEIGTGGETQYF
once	TRBV5-1	TRBD1	TRBJ2-7	TGCGCCAGCAGCTTGAGGACAGGGGAGAGGCACGAGCAGTACTTC	CASSLRTGERHEQYF
.	TRBV5-1	.	TRBJ2-3	TGCGCCAGCAGCCCTGGCGGGGAGGATGGCACAGATACGCAGTATTTT	CASSPGGEDGTDTQYF
.	TRBV4-3	TRBD2	TRBJ2-5	TGCGCCAGCAGCCGAGGACTAGCGGGAGGAGAGACCCAGTACTTC	CASSRGLAGGETQYF
.	TRBV19	.	TRBJ1-5	TGTGCCAGTAGTTTCCCTCGGGGTATGGATCAGCCCCAGCATTTT	CASSFPRGMDQPQHF
.	TRBV7-2	TRBD1	TRBJ2-1	TGTGCCAGCAGCCCCACCGGGACAGCCTACAATGAGCAGTTCTTC	CASSPTGTAYNEQFF
.	TRBV29-1	TRBD1	TRBJ2-3	TGCAGCGTTGGGGATCGACAGGGGATAGCGGTAGATACGCAGTATTTT	CSVGDRQGIAVDTQYF
.	TRBV5-1	TRBD2	TRBJ2-1	TGCGCCAGCAGCCTCACTAGCGGCAGCTCCTACAATGAGCAGTTCTTC	CASSLTSGSSYNEQFF
.	TRBV29-1	.	TRBJ2-5	TGCAGCGTCACACAGGTCCAAGAGACCCAGTACTTC	CSVTQVQETQYF
.	TRBV9	TRBD1	TRBJ1-6	TGTGCCAGCAGGGAGGGGGCCGGAAATTCACCCCTCCACTTT	CASREGAGNSPLHF
.	TRBV19	TRBD2	TRBJ2-1	TGTGCCAGTAGTACCCGACTAGCGGGAGCGAACAATGAGCAGTTCTTC	CASSTRLAGANNEQFF
few	TRBV3-1/TRBV3-2	.	TRBJ2-4	TGTGCCAGCAGCCAACCAGGACTAGCCAAAAACATTCAGTACTTC	CASSQPGLAKNIQYF
.	TRBV9	.	TRBJ1-6	TGTGCCAGCAGCCTATCGGATCCGGGGAACTCACCCCTCCACTTT	CASSLSDPGNSPLHF
.	TRBV21-1	.	TRBJ1-2	TGTGCCAGCAGTGAAACGACACGTCCGGGAAACTATGGCTACACCTTC	CASSETTRPGNYGYTF